The table lists the clone carrying this T cell receptor beta chain with a count of one. This sample was taken from a study of shared clonotypes between healthy human individuals. The CDR3 spans 13 residues. Germline loops: CDR1 MGHRA, CDR2 YSYEKL. Trimming removed 4 bases at V and 1 base at J, with 7 bases between. Generated by immunoSEQ multiplex PCR, the TCRdb table keeps only in-frame clones and is missing some. Here the sample spans just over 2,000,000 clones, 95% being singletons. The chain employs TRBV4-1 and TRBJ2-5; no definite D call. This receptor was obtained from a man aged 18 to 30 in good health. The sample comprised naive CD4+ T cells sorted from blood. Noted subset: CD45RA+ positively selected. CDR3 loop: CASSLWIQETQYF. The DNA for the CDR3 is TGCGCCAGCAGCCTCTGGATCCAAGAGACCCAGTACTTC.